One T cell receptor beta chain is described in this entry. The data belong to a study of blood T cell repertoires in COVID-19. Here immunoSEQ multiplex PCR was the method, and the copy in TCRdb shows in-frame clones only, minus some. The sample has 300,000 to 400,000 clones; over 75% are singletons. The sequence derives from a woman aged 55-70 years with COVID-19, enrolled during active disease. Material for sequencing was peripheral blood.

As DNA, the CDR3 is TGTGCCAGCAGTGAACTCAGAGGACAGGGGGTAAATGAGCAGTTCTTC. This encodes CASSELRGQGVNEQFF. V usage is TRBV25-1 and J usage is TRBJ2-1; TRBD1 matches at 10 bases. The germline gives CDR1 MGHDK, CDR2 SYGVNS. CDR3 size: 16 residues. The junction had 8 bases not matched to a gene; V was cut back by 2 bases and J by 7 bases. The complete variable domain, with remaining parts taken from reference TRBV25-1 and TRBJ2-1, reads EADIYQTPRYLVIGTGKKITLECSQTMGHDKMYWYQQDPGMELHLIHYSYGVNSTEKGDLSSESTVSRIRTEHFPLTLESARPSHTSQYLCASSELRGQGVNEQFFGPGTRLTVL.